Listed below are T cell receptor beta chains from one sample, sequenced in a study of blood T cell repertoires in COVID-19. Data came from immunoSEQ multiplex PCR; TCRdb stores just in-frame clones and leaves some out. There are around 450,000 clones in the sample; approximately 90% occur only once, and 0.7% lies in the top ten. The sample comprised PBMCs or T cells enriched from blood (not recorded which). These receptors were taken from a young woman who had recovered from COVID-19. The conserved cysteine and the conserved F or W are not part of the CDR3 here. The listing skips clone size in some rows; elsewhere it reads once, few, many or a size class.

TRBJ1-5 few TRBV28 ASSLYSTVPYSNQPQH
TRBJ2-7 once TRBV6-5 ASSYSRQWNEQY
TRBJ1-2 few TRBV28 ASSLFWAPNYGYT
TRBJ1-2 - TRBV30 AWGQDRYLYGYT
TRBJ1-1 - TRBV7-3 ASSLQGSNTEAF
TRBJ1-3 - TRBV5-1 ASSLGPAASGNTIY
TRBJ2-2 - TRBV7-6 ASSASGQATGELF
TRBJ1-2 - TRBV7-9 ASSSGTPRNYGYT
TRBJ2-7 - TRBV7-2 ASSSFLGLAGDYEQY
TRBJ2-5 - TRBV10-3 AISPGASGGIETQY
TRBJ2-5 - TRBV12-5 ASGLVGGSETQY
TRBJ1-2 - TRBV29-1 SVEALDRGGIG
TRBJ1-1 - TRBV28 ASGSAHTEAF
TRBJ1-1 - TRBV4-1 ASSHVINTEAF
TRBJ2-1 few TRBV30 AWSIPGGPNEQF
TRBJ2-7 - TRBV7-9 ASSLREAASYEQY
TRBJ1-5 - TRBV3-1/TRBV3-2 ASSRTGLNQPQH
TRBJ1-6 - TRBV30 AWIRGYNSPLH
TRBJ1-6 - TRBV9 ASSVGGVSSYNSPLH
TRBJ1-6 - TRBV5-5 ASSWDREVSSPLH
TRBJ1-5 - TRBV5-1 ASSLWADQPQH
TRBJ2-5 once TRBV2 ASRDSGAPPQY
TRBJ1-5 few TRBV21-1 ASSKSPPSDDSNQPQH